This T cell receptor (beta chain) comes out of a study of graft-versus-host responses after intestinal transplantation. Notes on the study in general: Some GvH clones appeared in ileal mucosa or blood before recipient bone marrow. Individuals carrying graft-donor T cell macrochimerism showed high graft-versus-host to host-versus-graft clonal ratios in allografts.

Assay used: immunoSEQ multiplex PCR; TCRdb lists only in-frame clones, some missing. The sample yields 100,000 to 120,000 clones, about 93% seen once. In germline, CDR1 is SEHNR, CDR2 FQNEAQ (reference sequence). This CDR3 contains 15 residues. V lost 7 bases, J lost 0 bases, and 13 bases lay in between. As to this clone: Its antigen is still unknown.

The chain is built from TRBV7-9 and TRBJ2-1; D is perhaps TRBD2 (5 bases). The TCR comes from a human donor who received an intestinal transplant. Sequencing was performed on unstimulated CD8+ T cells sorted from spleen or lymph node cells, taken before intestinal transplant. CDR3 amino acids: CASTYSAGSYNEQFF. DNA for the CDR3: TGTGCCAGCACCTATTCGGCGGGCTCCTACAATGAGCAGTTCTTC.